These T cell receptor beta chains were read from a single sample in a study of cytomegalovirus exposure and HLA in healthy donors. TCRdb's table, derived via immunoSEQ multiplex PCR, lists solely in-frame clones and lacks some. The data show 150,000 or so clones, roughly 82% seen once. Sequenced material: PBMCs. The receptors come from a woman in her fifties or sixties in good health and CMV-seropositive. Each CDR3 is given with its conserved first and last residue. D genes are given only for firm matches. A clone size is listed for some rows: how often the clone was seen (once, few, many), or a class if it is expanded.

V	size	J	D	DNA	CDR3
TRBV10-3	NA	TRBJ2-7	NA	TGTGCCATCACCCGAGACAGTTCCTACGAGCAGTACTTC	CAITRDSSYEQYF
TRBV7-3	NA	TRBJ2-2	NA	TGTGCCAGCAGGCCGGGGTACGGTCACGGGGAGCTGTTTTTT	CASRPGYGHGELFF
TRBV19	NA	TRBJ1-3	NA	TGTGCCAGTAGTATCCGGGGGAGTGGAAACACCATATATTTT	CASSIRGSGNTIYF
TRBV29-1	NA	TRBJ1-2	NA	TGCAGCGCTTCGGGGAATGGCTACACCTTC	CSASGNGYTF
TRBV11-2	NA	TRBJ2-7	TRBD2	TGTGCCAGCAGCTTAGAGGGAGGGATGGCAGCATACGAGCAGTACTTC	CASSLEGGMAAYEQYF
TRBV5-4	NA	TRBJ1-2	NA	TGTGCCAGCAGCTTGGCCTTGGAGAGTGGCTACACCTTC	CASSLALESGYTF
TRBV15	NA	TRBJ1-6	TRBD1	TGTGCCACGAAATGGACAGGGATAGAGAGGGACGATTCACCCCTCCACTTT	CATKWTGIERDDSPLHF
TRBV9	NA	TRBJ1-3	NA	TGTGCCAGCAGCGCGGGGGACTCTGGAAACACCATATATTTT	CASSAGDSGNTIYF
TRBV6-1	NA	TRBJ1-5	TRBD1	TGTGCCAGCAGTACCCGGACAGGGAATCAGCCCCAGCATTTT	CASSTRTGNQPQHF
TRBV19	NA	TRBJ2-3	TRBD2	TGTGCCAGTAGTATGGTCTATCGGGCTAGCGGGGACACAGATACGCAGTATTTT	CASSMVYRASGDTDTQYF
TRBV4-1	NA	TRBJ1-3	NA	TGCGCCAGCAGCCAAGTGGGAGTAAACACCATATATTTT	CASSQVGVNTIYF
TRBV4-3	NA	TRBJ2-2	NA	TGCGCCAGCAGTCAAGAGATGGGGGCAAGGACCGGGGAGCTGTTTTTT	CASSQEMGARTGELFF
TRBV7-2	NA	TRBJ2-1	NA	TGTGCCAGCAGCTTACTGAATGAGCAGTTCTTC	CASSLLNEQFF
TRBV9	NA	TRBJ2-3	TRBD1	TGTGCCAGCAGCAGGACAGGGGTGAGTGCAGATACGCAGTATTTT	CASSRTGVSADTQYF
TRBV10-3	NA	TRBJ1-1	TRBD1	TGTGCCATCAGTGGACAGGGGGCCAAGGACACTGAAGCTTTCTTT	CAISGQGAKDTEAFF
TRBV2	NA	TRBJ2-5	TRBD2	TGTGCCAGCAGGGCTAGCGGGTGGGATTGGGAGACCCAGTACTTC	CASRASGWDWETQYF
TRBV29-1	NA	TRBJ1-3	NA	TGCAGCGTTGAAGACAGTGTTTTTGGAAACACCATATATTTT	CSVEDSVFGNTIYF
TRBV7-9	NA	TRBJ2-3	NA	TGTGCCAGCAGCTCATACAGGGCGGAAAATACGCAGTATTTT	CASSSYRAENTQYF
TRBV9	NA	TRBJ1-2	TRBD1	TGTGCCAGCAGCTCGGGACAGGGGTTCGGTGGCTACACCTTC	CASSSGQGFGGYTF
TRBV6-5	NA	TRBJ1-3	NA	TGTGCCAGCAGGGGTACAGGGATGGGAAACACCATATATTTT	CASRGTGMGNTIYF
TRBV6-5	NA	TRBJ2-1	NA	TGTGCCAGCGCGCTTAATAATGAGCAGTTCTTC	CASALNNEQFF
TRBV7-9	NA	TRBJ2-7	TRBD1	TGTGCCAGCAGCGGACAGGGTGGCGAGCAGTACTTC	CASSGQGGEQYF
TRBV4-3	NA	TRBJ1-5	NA	TGCGCCAGCAGCCAAGCGAATCAGCCCCAGCATTTT	CASSQANQPQHF
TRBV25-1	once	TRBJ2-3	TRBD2	TGTGCCAGCAGGGGGAGGGGCACAGATACGCAGTATTTT	CASRGRGTDTQYF
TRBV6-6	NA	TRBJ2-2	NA	TGTGCCAGCAGTTACTCGGAACAGAGATACACCGGGGAGCTGTTTTTT	CASSYSEQRYTGELFF
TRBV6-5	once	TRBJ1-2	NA	TGTGCCAGCAGTTACACGGGGAACTATGGCTACACCTTC	CASSYTGNYGYTF
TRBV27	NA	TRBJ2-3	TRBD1	TGTGCCAGCAGTTTATCGGGGGACAGCCCCGTGTATTTT	CASSLSGDSPVYF
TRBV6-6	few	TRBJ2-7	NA	TGTGCCAGCAGAGATTGGGACTCAGTTTCCTACGAGCAGTACTTC	CASRDWDSVSYEQYF
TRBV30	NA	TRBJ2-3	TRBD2	TGTGCCTGGAGTCTCCCGGTAACTAGCGGGGGGGGAGATACGCAGTATTTT	CAWSLPVTSGGGDTQYF